The 29 T cell receptor beta chains reported below all come from one sample, sequenced in a study of T cells after yellow fever vaccination. MiXCR, run by TCRdb on the 5' RACE reads, gives a single entry per CDR3 protein. The sample has approximately 300,000 distinct CDR3 sequences; about 11% are singletons. Sequenced material: CD4+ T cells sorted from PBMCs, taken 45 days after the yellow fever booster vaccination. These receptors all come from a man younger than 35 who received the YFV17D yellow fever vaccine.

The table lists this clonotype with a few counts. The chain joins TRBV20-1 to TRBJ1-6; D might be TRBD1 (5 bases). V gave up 6 bases and J gave up 7 bases, with 10 bases separating them. Germline CDR1 and CDR2: DFQATT and SNEGSKA (reference sequence). There are 12 residues in the CDR3. The CDR3 DNA follows: TGCAGTGCCGAGGGGCCGAATTCACCCCTCCACTTT. Encoded protein: CSAEGPNSPLHF.

There are a few counts of this clonotype. The conserved phenylalanine or tryptophan normally closing the CDR3 is absent here, so this likely arose from a read error. This CDR3 reads CASRTENTEAFC. DNA of the CDR3: TGCGCCAGCAGGACAGAGAACACTGAAGCTTTCTGT. V and J are TRBV10-2 and TRBJ1-1, with D tentatively TRBD1 (5 bases). The CDR3 contains 12 residues. V was cut by 6 bases and J by 1 base, with 6 bases left in between. Germline V gene data show CDR1 as WSHSY and CDR2 as SAAADI.

This clonotype was counted between two and nine times. J is TRBJ1-2 and V is TRBV5-6; 9 nucleotides match TRBD1. The germline V gene encodes CDR1 SGHDT and CDR2 YYEEEE. Trimming at V came to 7 bases and at J to 7 bases, leaving 5 bases not matched to a gene. CDR3 size: 12 residues. In DNA form, the CDR3 reads TGTGCCAGCTTACAGGGGGCAGGTGGCTACACCTTC. Translating gives CASLQGAGGYTF.

The rearrangement uses TRBV6-1 and TRBJ2-5; D remains unclear. Germline V gene data show CDR1 as MNHNS and CDR2 as SASEGT. The length of the CDR3 is 15 residues. With 6 bases removed from V and 5 bases from J, the gap between germline ends came to 19 bases. The CDR3 DNA is TGTGCCAGCAGCCCCAATTCAGGAGTGCTGGAGACCCAGTACTTC. Residues: CASSPNSGVLETQYF.

This clonotype was counted between two and nine times. The chain joins TRBV7-3 to TRBJ1-1; D uncertain. The germline V gene encodes CDR1 SGHTA and CDR2 FQGTGA. The CDR3 runs to 15 residues. V was pared by 1 base and J by 3 bases, with 12 bases between. CDR3 nucleotide sequence: TGTGCCAGCAGCTTAATAAACTTACGGGACACTGAAGCTTTCTTT. The encoded protein is CASSLINLRDTEAFF.

The chain combines TRBV5-1 with TRBJ2-3; D remains ambiguous. This CDR3 is built from 16 residues. CDR1 is SGHRS and CDR2 is YFSETQ in the germline V gene. V lost 0 bases and J lost 4, with 15 bases in between. CDR3 nucleotide sequence: TGCGCCAGCAGCTTGGCCATATCGGCAGTCCCAGATACGCAGTATTTT. As protein: CASSLAISAVPDTQYF.

There are a few counts of this clonotype. The J gene is TRBJ1-1, the V gene TRBV7-9; 9 positions agree with TRBD1. CDR1 is SEHNR, CDR2 FQNEAQ, per germline (reference sequence). J lost 7 bases, V lost 5 bases, and 11 bases had no gene match. The CDR3 has 15 residues. The chain's CDR3 is CASSPTGTGLVEAFF. CDR3 nucleotide sequence: TGTGCCAGCAGCCCGACCGGGACAGGGTTGGTTGAAGCTTTCTTT.

The chain uses TRBV6-5 and TRBJ1-2; no reliable D call. Trimming left V 5 bases short and J 1 base short, with 11 bases between. Germline V gives CDR1 MNHEY, CDR2 SVGAGI. The CDR3 spans 14 residues. The CDR3: CASSSPTGNYGYTF. CDR3 DNA sequence: TGTGCCAGCAGTAGCCCGACGGGTAACTATGGCTACACCTTC.

The J gene is TRBJ1-1, the V gene TRBV5-1, with a tentative D call TRBD1 (5 bases). Germline CDR1 and CDR2: SGHRS and YFSETQ. The V end lost 5 bases, the J end lost 1 base, and 9 bases lay between the germline ends. There are 13 residues in the CDR3. CDR3 loop: CASRQGWNTEAFF. The CDR3, as DNA: TGCGCCAGCAGGCAGGGATGGAACACTGAAGCTTTCTTT.

The table lists this clonotype with a few counts. This chain joins TRBV4-1 and TRBJ2-3; TRBD2 aligns across 8 bases. V trimming: 3 bases; J trimming: 1 base; junction bases outside the gene matches: 18. Germline V gene lookup returns CDR1 MGHRA and CDR2 YSYEKL. This CDR3 comprises 20 residues. The CDR3 spells CASSHRGGLDLPHRTDTQYF. The CDR3 region has the DNA TGCGCCAGCAGCCACCGAGGGGGACTAGATCTCCCCCATCGCACAGATACGCAGTATTTT.

The chain combines TRBV5-1 with TRBJ1-1; D uncertain. This CDR3 spans 14 amino acids. Germline CDR1 SGHRS, CDR2 YFSETQ. Trimming removed 4 bases from V and 4 bases from J, with 14 bases in between. The chain's CDR3 is CASSPQVAVTEAFF. The CDR3 coding sequence is TGCGCCAGCAGCCCGCAGGTGGCGGTCACTGAAGCTTTCTTT. The full variable domain, with the rest looked up from reference TRBV5-1 and TRBJ1-1, is KAGVTQTPRYLIKTRGQQVTLSCSPISGHRSVSWYQQTPGQGLQFLFEYFSETQRNKGNFPGRFSGRQFSNSRSEMNVSTLELGDSALYLCASSPQVAVTEAFFGQGTRLTVV.

This clonotype has only a few counts. V gene TRBV28 combines with J gene TRBJ1-2; tentatively, D is TRBD1 (5 bases). Trimming pared 8 bases from V and 0 bases from J, leaving 13 bases between. The length of the CDR3 is 14 residues. CDR1 is MDHEN, CDR2 SYDVKM, per germline. The CDR3 protein is CASFGQVTNYGYTF. In nucleotides, the CDR3 is TGTGCCAGCTTTGGACAAGTCACTAACTATGGCTACACCTTC.

This chain uses TRBV12-3 or TRBV12-4 with TRBJ1-6; D gene uncertain. This CDR3 comprises 13 residues. V was cut by 8 bases and J by 9 bases, with 14 bases left in between. CDR3 in amino acids: CASRSVRGSPLHF. The CDR3 coding sequence is TGTGCCAGCCGTTCGGTACGGGGTTCACCCCTCCACTTT.

The chain combines TRBV24-1 with TRBJ2-1; TRBD1 or TRBD2 may be the D gene (6 bases each). The germline V and J ends were trimmed by 4 bases and 4 bases, with 10 bases remaining between them. Germline CDR1 reads KGHDR; CDR2 reads SFDVKD. This CDR3 is built from 14 residues. The CDR3 region is CATSEGGLYNEQFF. DNA for the CDR3: TGTGCCACCAGTGAAGGGGGGCTGTACAATGAGCAGTTCTTC.

This clonotype was seen a few times. V usage is TRBV12-3 or TRBV12-4 and J usage is TRBJ2-7; TRBD1 matches at 7 bases. J was trimmed by 2 bases and V by 6 bases; bases with no gene match: 4. CDR3 length: 13 residues. In DNA form, the CDR3 reads TGTGCCAGCAGCCACGGACAGGCCTACGAGCAGTACGTC. It encodes CASSHGQAYEQYV.

V is TRBV9 and J is TRBJ2-1; D is uncertain. V was clipped by 3 bases and J by 5 bases, with 9 bases between them. CDR3 length equals 13 residues. CDR1 SGDLS and CDR2 YYNGEE come from the germline V gene. In DNA, the CDR3 is TGTGCCAGCAGCGGGACGGTGAACAATGAGCAGTTCTTC. As protein: CASSGTVNNEQFF.

This clonotype was seen only a few times. This chain uses TRBV11-3 with TRBJ2-3, with D possibly being TRBD1 (6 bases). Germline CDR1 SGHNT, CDR2 YENEEA. The V end lost 5 bases, the J end lost 3 bases, and 18 bases lay between the germline ends. CDR3 length: 16 amino acids. Here the CDR3 reads CASSLTGPQGTDTQYF. CDR3 DNA: TGTGCCAGCAGCCTAACGGGCCCACAGGGAACAGATACGCAGTATTTT.

This clonotype has only a few counts. V is TRBV5-4 and J is TRBJ2-7, with a possible D match to TRBD1 (5 bases). V was clipped by 1 base and J by 0 bases, with 11 bases between them. Germline V CDR1 and CDR2: SGHNT, YYREEE (reference sequence). CDR3 length equals 15 residues. DNA of the CDR3: TGTGCCAGCAGCTTGCTTGACAGACCCTCCTACGAGCAGTACGTC. Translating gives CASSLLDRPSYEQYV.

This clonotype was picked up a small number of times. The rearrangement links TRBV7-9 to TRBJ1-2; 8 bases match TRBD1. Germline lookup yields CDR1 SEHNR and CDR2 FQNEAQ (reference sequence). This CDR3 comprises 15 residues. V gave up 3 bases and J gave up 0 bases; unmatched junction bases: 3. CDR3 region: CASSFGQGANYGYTF. The CDR3 nucleotides read TGTGCCAGCAGCTTTGGACAGGGAGCTAACTATGGCTACACCTTC.

V gene TRBV6-6 combines with J gene TRBJ2-7, with 8 bases that match TRBD1. The CDR3 is 11 residues long. Germline V gene sequence: CDR1 MNHNY, CDR2 SVGAGI (reference sequence). The V and J ends lost 9 bases and 7 bases, in that order; junction bases with no gene match: 5. The CDR3 region has the DNA TGTGCCAGTCGGACAGGGCAAGAGCAGTACTTC. Amino acids: CASRTGQEQYF.

The gene calls are TRBV19 and TRBJ1-5; TRBD1 aligns across 9 bases. Per the germline V gene, CDR1 is LNHDA and CDR2 is SQIVND (reference sequence). The CDR3 runs to 15 residues. Unmatched junction bases numbered 7, after V lost 7 bases and J lost 3 bases. CDR3 nucleotide sequence: TGTGCCAGTATACCGGGACAGGGTGTCAATCAGCCCCAGCATTTT. Translated: CASIPGQGVNQPQHF.

This chain uses TRBV27 with TRBJ2-7; D is undetermined. CDR3 length: 13 residues. Germline CDR1 reads MNHEY; CDR2 reads SMNVEV (reference sequence). V lost 5 bases and J 2 bases, leaving 10 bases between the germline ends. The CDR3 loop reads CASSRLYTYEQYF. CDR3 nucleotides: TGTGCCAGCAGTCGCCTTTACACCTACGAGCAGTACTTC.

The chain is built from TRBV5-1 and TRBJ2-7; D unresolved. The CDR3 has 13 residues. Germline CDR1 SGHRS, CDR2 YFSETQ. V lost 4 bases and J 1 base, leaving 9 bases between the germline ends. CDR3: CASSPDLSYEQYF. CDR3 sequence (DNA): TGCGCCAGCAGCCCGGATCTTTCCTACGAGCAGTACTTC.

This clonotype showed up just a few times. The chain links TRBV15 to TRBJ2-3; D gene uncertain. This CDR3 has 13 amino acids. Germline V lookup: CDR1 LNHNV, CDR2 YYDKDF (reference sequence). V shed 3 bases and J shed 6 bases, with 10 bases lying between them. DNA of the CDR3: TGTGCCACCAGCAGCACTCGGGTGGATACGCAGTATTTT. Residues: CATSSTRVDTQYF.

This clonotype was observed a handful of times. Here the CDR3 reads CASSQEGGNEQFF. The CDR3 DNA is TGCGCCAGCAGCCAAGAAGGGGGTAATGAGCAGTTCTTC. The chain uses TRBV4-3 and TRBJ2-1, with D possibly TRBD1 on 6 matching bases. CDR1 and CDR2 (germline): LGHNA, YSLEER. The V gene lost 0 bases and the J gene lost 7 bases, with 7 bases spanning the gap. This CDR3 has 13 amino acids.

A few counts support this clonotype. The chain recombines TRBV7-3 with TRBJ2-5, with D uncertain. Trimming cost V 2 bases and J 2 bases, with 12 bases left between them. Germline values: CDR1 SGHTA, CDR2 FQGTGA. The CDR3 has 15 amino acids. This CDR3 is CASSLGTNSQETQYF. In DNA, the CDR3 is TGTGCCAGCAGCTTAGGTACTAACTCACAAGAGACCCAGTACTTC.

The J gene is TRBJ2-7, the V gene TRBV7-9; either TRBD1 or TRBD2 may fit D (7 bases each). The CDR3 is made up of 15 amino acids. Germline V gene data show CDR1 as SEHNR and CDR2 as FQNEAQ (reference sequence). With 5 bases removed from V and 0 bases from J, the gap between germline ends came to 14 bases. The CDR3, as DNA: TGTGCCAGCAGCCGATCAGGGGGGGGCTCCTACGAGCAGTACTTC. Its protein is CASSRSGGGSYEQYF.

The chain employs TRBV5-1 and TRBJ2-3, with D possibly matching TRBD1 (6 bases). CDR1 is SGHRS, CDR2 YFSETQ, per germline. V dropped 0 bases and J dropped 5 bases, with 13 bases sitting between them. The CDR3 is 15 residues long. As DNA, the CDR3 is TGCGCCAGCAGCTTGGCAGGGGTCACAGGAGATACGCAGTATTTT. Translation gives CASSLAGVTGDTQYF.

The chain links TRBV9 to TRBJ2-1, with 10 bases matching TRBD1. Looked up from germline, CDR1 is SGDLS and CDR2 is YYNGEE. The CDR3 loop spans 12 amino acids. The J segment lost 14 bases and the V segment lost 3 bases, leaving 5 bases of the junction unmatched. The CDR3 nucleotides read TGTGCCAGCAGCGCCAACGGACAGGGGGAGTTCTTC. Its protein is CASSANGQGEFF. Looking up the rest from reference TRBV9 and TRBJ2-1 gives the full variable domain: DSGVTQTPKHLITATGQRVTLRCSPRSGDLSVYWYQQSLDQGLQFLIQYYNGEERAKGNILERFSAQQFPDLHSELNLSSLELGDSALYFCASSANGQGEFFGPGTRLTVL.